One and the same sample provided the 21 T cell receptor beta chains below, sequenced in a study of blood T cell repertoires in COVID-19. The table came from immunoSEQ multiplex PCR; TCRdb's copy has only in-frame clones and leaves some out. The table shows fewer than 200,000 clones, with around 82% occurring only once. The specimen was peripheral blood. These receptors were taken from a man aged 55 to 70 who had recovered from COVID-19.

J is TRBJ2-7 and V is TRBV11-2, with TRBD2 matching over 8 bases. V was clipped by 4 bases and J by 2 bases; unmatched bases: 7. The CDR3 extends over 15 amino acids. Germline CDR1 and CDR2: SGHAT and FQNNGV. The CDR3: CASSWTGLGTYEQYF. The CDR3 DNA reads TGTGCCAGCAGCTGGACGGGACTAGGGACCTACGAGCAGTACTTC.

A few counts support this clone. Sequence at one end of the junction differs from germline and may be a read error. The genes are TRBV19 and TRBJ2-4; 10 nucleotides line up with TRBD2. CDR3 length: 18 amino acids. Germline V gene lookup returns CDR1 LNHDA and CDR2 SQIVND (reference sequence). CDR3 bases: TGTGCCAGTAGCATAGCGGGGGGCGGGGTGCGAACCAAAAACATTCAGTACTTC. Its protein product is CASSIAGGGVRTKNIQYF.

The chain links TRBV11-2 to TRBJ2-7; TRBD2 aligns across 7 bases. V lost 5 bases and J lost 4; bases outside the gene matches: 11. The CDR3 consists of 15 residues. Germline CDR1 is SGHAT and CDR2 is FQNNGV. This CDR3 is CASSPELGGIYEQYF. CDR3 bases: TGTGCCAGCAGCCCCGAATTGGGAGGGATTTACGAGCAGTACTTC.

The chain has TRBV3-1 (or the pseudogene TRBV3-2) and TRBJ2-5, with D unclear. V was cut by 2 bases and J by 2 bases, with 9 bases left in between. There are 14 residues in the CDR3. In germline, CDR1 is LGHDT, CDR2 YNNKEL (reference sequence). The CDR3 loop is CASSQRHGQETQYF. CDR3 DNA: TGTGCCAGCAGCCAAAGACATGGACAAGAGACCCAGTACTTC.

The CDR3 bases are TGTGCCATCAGTGATTTCGGGAACACTGAAGCTTTCTTT. This encodes CAISDFGNTEAFF. The V and J genes are TRBV10-3 and TRBJ1-1; D is uncertain. Germline V gene lookup returns CDR1 ENHRY and CDR2 SYGVKD. V lost 3 bases to trimming and J lost 1 base, with 6 bases between them. The CDR3 has 13 residues.

The chain joins TRBV9 to TRBJ2-1; 12 bases match TRBD2. The CDR3 totals 15 residues. Germline CDR1 SGDLS, CDR2 YYNGEE. The trim removed 4 bases at V and 7 bases at J, leaving 6 bases unmatched. This CDR3 reads CASSLTSGGKNEQFF. CDR3 in DNA: TGTGCCAGCAGCCTGACTAGCGGGGGTAAGAATGAGCAGTTCTTC.

This clone was seen repeatedly, ten times or more. The gene calls are TRBV2 and TRBJ2-3; 8 bases align to TRBD2. Germline CDR1 reads SNHLY; CDR2 reads FYNNEI. The J segment lost 3 bases and the V segment lost 4 bases, leaving 3 bases of the junction unmatched. The CDR3 sequence is 14 residues long. CDR3 in DNA: TGTGCCAGCAGTGCGGGAGGGGGGACAGATACGCAGTATTTT. Translating gives CASSAGGGTDTQYF.

V usage is TRBV7-3 and J usage is TRBJ2-4; TRBD2 matches 14 bases. The ends lost 5 bases at V and 4 bases at J; junction bases unmatched: 10. Germline V gene lookup returns CDR1 SGHTA and CDR2 FQGTGA. The CDR3 covers 18 residues. CDR3 protein: CASSLGLAGGGLKNIQYF. CDR3 sequence (DNA): TGTGCCAGCAGCCTAGGACTAGCGGGGGGTGGTTTAAAAAACATTCAGTACTTC.

The chain employs TRBV23-1 and TRBJ2-7; unclear D gene. TRBV23-1 is an open reading frame, and its role is uncertain. The CDR3 is 14 residues long. V was cut by 3 bases and J by 1 base, with 10 bases left in between. DNA for the CDR3: TGCGCCAGCAGTCAGTCCCCAGAATCCTACGAGCAGTACTTC. Its translation: CASSQSPESYEQYF.

The chain employs TRBV4-2 and TRBJ1-3; weak D call: TRBD1 (6 bases). Germline V lookup: CDR1 LGHNA, CDR2 YNFKEQ. With 3 bases removed from V and 4 bases from J, the gap between germline ends came to 16 bases. The CDR3 spans 16 residues. The CDR3 sequence: CASSHLITGSGNTIYF. The CDR3 DNA reads as TGTGCCAGCAGCCACCTAATAACAGGGTCCGGAAACACCATATATTTT.

This chain uses TRBV11-3 with TRBJ2-1, with 13 bases lining up with TRBD2. V trimming: 1 base; J trimming: 4 bases; junction bases outside the gene matches: 1. The CDR3 has 16 residues. The germline V gene encodes CDR1 SGHNT and CDR2 YENEEA. The CDR3 DNA reads TGTGCCAGCAGCTTAGGACTAGCGGGGGGTTACAATGAGCAGTTCTTC. It codes for CASSLGLAGGYNEQFF.

This chain connects TRBV19 to TRBJ1-5, with 9 bases aligning to TRBD1. CDR1 and CDR2 (germline): LNHDA, SQIVND (reference sequence). V was clipped by 4 bases and J by 2 bases; unmatched bases: 9. The CDR3 runs 17 residues. This chain's CDR3 is CASSTGTGQGGNQPQHF. The CDR3 nucleotides are TGTGCCAGTAGTACCGGGACAGGGCAGGGTGGCAATCAGCCCCAGCATTTT.

This chain links TRBV5-1 with TRBJ2-2; TRBD2 matches at 7 bases. V lost 4 bases to trimming and J lost 5 bases; unmatched junction nucleotides: 8. Germline V CDR1 and CDR2: SGHRS, YFSETQ. The CDR3 sequence is 15 residues long. The CDR3, as DNA: TGCGCCAGCAGCGGGGGACTATCTGCAACCGGGGAGCTGTTTTTT. It yields the protein CASSGGLSATGELFF.

The chain joins TRBV5-1 to TRBJ2-7; TRBD1 matches at 8 bases. V lost 0 bases, J lost 7 bases, and 9 bases stayed unmatched. This CDR3 is 15 amino acids long. Germline V CDR1 and CDR2: SGHRS, YFSETQ. DNA of the CDR3: TGCGCCAGCAGCTTGGCCGGGCAGGGGGCGGGTGAGCAGTACTTC. Amino acid sequence: CASSLAGQGAGEQYF.

The chain combines TRBV9 with TRBJ2-5; D might be TRBD1 (6 bases). This CDR3 region has 16 residues. V lost 0 bases, J lost 5 bases, and 17 bases lay in between. Germline CDR1 SGDLS, CDR2 YYNGEE. The CDR3: CASSVGAAGARETQYF. CDR3 bases: TGTGCCAGCAGCGTAGGTGCGGCAGGGGCCCGGGAGACCCAGTACTTC.

The chain links TRBV7-2 to TRBJ2-7, with 10 bases fitting TRBD1. V lost 4 bases, J lost 3 bases, and 3 bases stayed unmatched. The CDR3 spans 14 residues. Germline lookup yields CDR1 SGHTA and CDR2 FQGNSA. This CDR3 reads CASSSDRGDYEQYF. CDR3 DNA sequence: TGTGCCAGCAGCTCGGACAGGGGGGACTACGAGCAGTACTTC.

The chain uses TRBV24-1 and TRBJ1-1, with 8 positions matching TRBD1. Germline V gene lookup returns CDR1 KGHDR and CDR2 SFDVKD. V trimming: 4 bases; J trimming: 5 bases; junction bases outside the gene matches: 8. This CDR3 has 15 residues. CDR3 DNA sequence: TGTGCCACCAGTGACCCCGGACAGGGAGGGACTGAAGCTTTCTTT. This encodes CATSDPGQGGTEAFF.

This chain links TRBV5-8 with TRBJ2-5, with D possibly TRBD2 on 5 matching bases. With 3 bases removed from V and 7 bases from J, the gap between germline ends came to 10 bases. The germline V gene has CDR1 SGHTS and CDR2 YDEGEE. The CDR3 loop spans 12 amino acids. The CDR3 is CASSWESGTQYF. The CDR3 nucleotides are TGTGCCAGCAGCTGGGAGTCGGGGACCCAGTACTTC.

J is TRBJ2-5 and V is TRBV10-1; the D gene is possibly TRBD1 (5 bases). This CDR3 is 16 amino acids long. Germline values: CDR1 WNHNN, CDR2 SYGVQD (reference sequence). Trimming removed 0 bases at V and 2 bases at J, with 13 bases between. CDR3 residues: CASSESGAVKQETQYF. The CDR3 DNA sequence: TGCGCCAGCAGTGAGTCAGGGGCAGTCAAACAAGAGACCCAGTACTTC.

This chain links TRBV18 with TRBJ2-7; D gene ambiguous. V lost 5 bases and J lost 1, with 12 bases in between. Per germline, CDR1 KGHSH and CDR2 LQKENI. The CDR3 consists of 14 residues. CDR3 bases: TGTGCCAGCTCAACCGGGTCGCCTTCCTACGAGCAGTACTTC. This sequence encodes CASSTGSPSYEQYF.

The chain carries TRBV6-5 and TRBJ2-2, with TRBD1 as a possible D gene (6 bases). The CDR3 is 15 amino acids. Deletions cut 1 base from V and 4 bases from J, with 10 bases between. From germline, CDR1 is MNHEY and CDR2 SVGAGI. In nucleotides, the CDR3 is TGTGCCAGCAGTTACTTGGGGGCCGGCACCGGGGAGCTGTTTTTT. Protein sequence: CASSYLGAGTGELFF.